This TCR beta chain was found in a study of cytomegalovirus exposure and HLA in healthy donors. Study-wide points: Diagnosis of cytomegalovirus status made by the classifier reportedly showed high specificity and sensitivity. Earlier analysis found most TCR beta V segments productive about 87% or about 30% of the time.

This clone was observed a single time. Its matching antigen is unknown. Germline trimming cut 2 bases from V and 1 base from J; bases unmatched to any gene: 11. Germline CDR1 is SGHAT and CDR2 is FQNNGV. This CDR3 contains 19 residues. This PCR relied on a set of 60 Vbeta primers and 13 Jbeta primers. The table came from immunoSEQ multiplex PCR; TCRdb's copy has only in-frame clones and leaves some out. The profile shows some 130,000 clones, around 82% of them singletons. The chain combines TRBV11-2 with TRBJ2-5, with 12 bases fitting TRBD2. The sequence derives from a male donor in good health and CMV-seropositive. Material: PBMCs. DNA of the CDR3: TGTGCCAGCAGCTTATTTCGGACTAGCGGGACGTACCCCCAAGAGACCCAGTACTTC. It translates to CASSLFRTSGTYPQETQYF.